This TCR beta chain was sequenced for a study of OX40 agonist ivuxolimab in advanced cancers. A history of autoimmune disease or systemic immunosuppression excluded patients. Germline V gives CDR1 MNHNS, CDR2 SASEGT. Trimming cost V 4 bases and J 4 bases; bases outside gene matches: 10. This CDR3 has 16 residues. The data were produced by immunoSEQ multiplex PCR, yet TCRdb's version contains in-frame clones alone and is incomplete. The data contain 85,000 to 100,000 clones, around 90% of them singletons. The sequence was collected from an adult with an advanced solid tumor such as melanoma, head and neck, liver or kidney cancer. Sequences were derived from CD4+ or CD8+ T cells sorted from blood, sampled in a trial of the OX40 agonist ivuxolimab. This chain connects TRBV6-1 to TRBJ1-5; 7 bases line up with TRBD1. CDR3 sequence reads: CASSGDSQGGNQPQHF. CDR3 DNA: TGTGCCAGCAGTGGGGACAGCCAAGGGGGGAATCAGCCCCAGCATTTT.